This is a list of T cell receptor beta chains from one sample in a study of naive and memory T cell subsets. TCRdb ran MiXCR on the UMI-ligation and nested PCR reads and lists one entry per CDR3 protein. This repertoire shows 120,000 to 150,000 distinct CDR3 sequences, 22% found once; its top ten account for around 0.097%. The sequenced material came from naive CD4+ T cells from blood. Receptor source: a human donor in good health. The CDR3 runs from the conserved cysteine through the conserved F or W. Each record gives: V gene, J gene, D gene, clone size, CDR3 DNA, CDR3 protein. D genes are given only for firm matches. A row's size may be missing; if present it is once, few, many or a size class.

V gene: TRBV5-1; J gene: TRBJ2-5; D gene: -; clone size: many; CDR3 DNA: TGCGCCAGCAGCTTCAGCCAAGAGACCCAGTACTTC; CDR3 protein: CASSFSQETQYF
V gene: TRBV5-1; J gene: TRBJ2-3; D gene: TRBD1; clone size: -; CDR3 DNA: TGCGCCAGCAGCCCCGTGACAGGGGGCGGCACAGATACGCAGTATTTT; CDR3 protein: CASSPVTGGGTDTQYF
V gene: TRBV6-5; J gene: TRBJ2-2; D gene: -; clone size: -; CDR3 DNA: TGTGCCAGCAGTTATTATCGGGTTTGGGATAGCACCGGGGAGCTGTTTTTT; CDR3 protein: CASSYYRVWDSTGELFF
V gene: TRBV5-5; J gene: TRBJ2-7; D gene: -; clone size: -; CDR3 DNA: TGTGCCAGCAGCTCGGCCCCAGGCAGGGTCCACGAGCAGTACTTC; CDR3 protein: CASSSAPGRVHEQYF
V gene: TRBV30; J gene: TRBJ2-7; D gene: TRBD2; clone size: many; CDR3 DNA: TGTGCCTGGAGGACTAGCGGGTACGAGCAGTACTTC; CDR3 protein: CAWRTSGYEQYF
V gene: TRBV25-1; J gene: TRBJ1-6; D gene: TRBD1; clone size: few; CDR3 DNA: TGTGCCAGCAGTGGAGGGACAGGGGTGGCCCTAGTTGATTCACCCCTCCACTTT; CDR3 protein: CASSGGTGVALVDSPLHF
V gene: TRBV3-1; J gene: TRBJ2-1; D gene: -; clone size: -; CDR3 DNA: TGTGCCAGCAGCCAGAAGACAGGTGCACATCAGTTCTTC; CDR3 protein: CASSQKTGAHQFF
V gene: TRBV30; J gene: TRBJ2-7; D gene: -; clone size: -; CDR3 DNA: TGTGCCTGGAGTGTACCGTACACCCAATGGGGAATCTCCTACGAGCAGTACTTC; CDR3 protein: CAWSVPYTQWGISYEQYF
V gene: TRBV7-3; J gene: TRBJ2-2; D gene: -; clone size: -; CDR3 DNA: TGTGCCAGCAGCTTTCAGGGGTTCACCGGGGAGCTGTTTTTT; CDR3 protein: CASSFQGFTGELFF
V gene: TRBV29-1; J gene: TRBJ2-1; D gene: TRBD2; clone size: -; CDR3 DNA: TGCAGCGTTGTGGGACTAGGGAACACCTACAATGAGCAGTTCTTC; CDR3 protein: CSVVGLGNTYNEQFF
V gene: TRBV20-1; J gene: TRBJ2-1; D gene: TRBD2; clone size: -; CDR3 DNA: TGCAGCCTCGGACTAGCGGGAGTTAATGAGCAGTTCTTC; CDR3 protein: CSLGLAGVNEQFF
V gene: TRBV4-1; J gene: TRBJ1-6; D gene: TRBD1; clone size: few; CDR3 DNA: TGCGCCAGCAGCCAAGCTCCCTCCGGGACAGGCCTGTGGTCACCCCTCCACTTT; CDR3 protein: CASSQAPSGTGLWSPLHF
V gene: TRBV28; J gene: TRBJ2-3; D gene: TRBD2; clone size: -; CDR3 DNA: TGTGCCAGCAGTTTAGCCGGGACTAGCGGGAGGAGGGATACGCAGTATTTT; CDR3 protein: CASSLAGTSGRRDTQYF
V gene: TRBV5-1; J gene: TRBJ1-1; D gene: -; clone size: few; CDR3 DNA: TGCGCCAGCAGCGGCATTGGACAAGGCACTGAAGCTTTCTTT; CDR3 protein: CASSGIGQGTEAFF
V gene: TRBV6-4; J gene: TRBJ2-1; D gene: TRBD2; clone size: few; CDR3 DNA: TGTGCCAGCAGTCGCCTCGGGACTAGCGGTTACAATGAGCAGTTCTTC; CDR3 protein: CASSRLGTSGYNEQFF
V gene: TRBV27; J gene: TRBJ2-3; D gene: TRBD1; clone size: -; CDR3 DNA: TGTGCCAGCCACTCGACAGGGCCAGATACGCAGTATTTT; CDR3 protein: CASHSTGPDTQYF
V gene: TRBV7-3; J gene: TRBJ2-1; D gene: TRBD2; clone size: -; CDR3 DNA: TGTGCCAGCAGCTTATTAGGACTAGCGGGAGGGAGCTCCTACAATGAGCAGTTCTTC; CDR3 protein: CASSLLGLAGGSSYNEQFF
V gene: TRBV29-1; J gene: TRBJ1-4; D gene: -; clone size: few; CDR3 DNA: TGCAGCGTTAGGAATGAAAAACTGTTTTTT; CDR3 protein: CSVRNEKLFF
V gene: TRBV20-1; J gene: TRBJ2-4; D gene: TRBD2; clone size: many; CDR3 DNA: TGCAGTGCGAAGGCTAGAGAGACTAGCGGGAGCGGGAACATTCAGTACTTC; CDR3 protein: CSAKARETSGSGNIQYF
V gene: TRBV10-3; J gene: TRBJ2-7; D gene: TRBD1; clone size: few; CDR3 DNA: TGTGCCATCAGTGAGTCACCCGGGACAGGGTCTTACGAGCAGTACTTC; CDR3 protein: CAISESPGTGSYEQYF
V gene: TRBV29-1; J gene: TRBJ1-1; D gene: TRBD1; clone size: -; CDR3 DNA: TGCAGCGCCGGACAGGGGAGAGTCACTGAAGCTTTCTTT; CDR3 protein: CSAGQGRVTEAFF
V gene: TRBV15; J gene: TRBJ2-1; D gene: -; clone size: -; CDR3 DNA: TGTGCCACCAGCAGATTCCCGGGGGCCTACAATGAGCAGTTCTTC; CDR3 protein: CATSRFPGAYNEQFF
V gene: TRBV20-1; J gene: TRBJ2-5; D gene: TRBD1; clone size: few; CDR3 DNA: TGCAGTGGCGACAAAGGACAGGGAAAAGAGACCCAGTACTTC; CDR3 protein: CSGDKGQGKETQYF
V gene: TRBV7-8; J gene: TRBJ1-1; D gene: -; clone size: few; CDR3 DNA: TGTGCCAGCAGCTTAGCGTCAAGGACTGAAGCTTTCTTT; CDR3 protein: CASSLASRTEAFF
V gene: TRBV12-3/TRBV12-4; J gene: TRBJ1-2; D gene: -; clone size: -; CDR3 DNA: TGTGCCAGCAGGTTGGACCCGACCTATGGCTACACCTTC; CDR3 protein: CASRLDPTYGYTF
V gene: TRBV7-9; J gene: TRBJ1-1; D gene: TRBD1; clone size: few; CDR3 DNA: TGTGCCAGCAGCCCTAGGCCCACAGGGGGCACTGAAGCTTTCTTT; CDR3 protein: CASSPRPTGGTEAFF
V gene: TRBV28; J gene: TRBJ2-1; D gene: -; clone size: -; CDR3 DNA: TGTGCCAGCAGTTCCTCCATTCATGAGCAGTTCTTC; CDR3 protein: CASSSSIHEQFF
V gene: TRBV6-2/TRBV6-3; J gene: TRBJ2-1; D gene: TRBD2; clone size: few; CDR3 DNA: TGTGCCAGCAGTTACGATTCAACTAGCGGGAGGGTTGAGCAGTTCTTC; CDR3 protein: CASSYDSTSGRVEQFF
V gene: TRBV5-1; J gene: TRBJ2-1; D gene: -; clone size: few; CDR3 DNA: TGCGCCAGCAGCTTGGAGTCGGGTTACAATGAGCAGTTCTTC; CDR3 protein: CASSLESGYNEQFF
V gene: TRBV12-3/TRBV12-4; J gene: TRBJ2-5; D gene: TRBD2; clone size: few; CDR3 DNA: TGTGCCAGCAGTTTATCCGGGACTAGCGGGAAGTTCCGGCAAGAGACCCAGTACTTC; CDR3 protein: CASSLSGTSGKFRQETQYF
V gene: TRBV6-6; J gene: TRBJ2-7; D gene: -; clone size: many; CDR3 DNA: TGTGCCAGCAGTTACTGGGGGGACTACGAGCAGTACTTC; CDR3 protein: CASSYWGDYEQYF
V gene: TRBV29-1; J gene: TRBJ2-3; D gene: TRBD1; clone size: many; CDR3 DNA: TGCAGCGTCGACAGGGGGCGATTTGTCACTAGCACAGATACGCAGTATTTT; CDR3 protein: CSVDRGRFVTSTDTQYF
V gene: TRBV5-4; J gene: TRBJ2-7; D gene: -; clone size: -; CDR3 DNA: TGTGCCAGCAGCTTCCACAGGGACGAGCAGTACTTC; CDR3 protein: CASSFHRDEQYF
V gene: TRBV6-1; J gene: TRBJ2-7; D gene: TRBD2; clone size: -; CDR3 DNA: TGTGCCAGCGGACTAGCGTCCTACGAGCAGTACTTC; CDR3 protein: CASGLASYEQYF
V gene: TRBV6-6; J gene: TRBJ2-3; D gene: -; clone size: many; CDR3 DNA: TGTGCCAGCACTTCCTCAACAGATACGCAGTATTTT; CDR3 protein: CASTSSTDTQYF
V gene: TRBV7-2; J gene: TRBJ2-2; D gene: -; clone size: few; CDR3 DNA: TGTGCCAGCAGCTATGGGGGGACAGCGAACACCGGGGAGCTGTTTTTT; CDR3 protein: CASSYGGTANTGELFF
V gene: TRBV7-9; J gene: TRBJ1-1; D gene: TRBD1; clone size: few; CDR3 DNA: TGTGCCAGCAGCATTTCCGGGACAGGGGGCACTGAAGCTTTCTTT; CDR3 protein: CASSISGTGGTEAFF
V gene: TRBV6-5; J gene: TRBJ1-2; D gene: -; clone size: few; CDR3 DNA: TGTGCCAGCAGTAAAACCGGACAGCGTTATGGCTACACCTTC; CDR3 protein: CASSKTGQRYGYTF
V gene: TRBV20-1; J gene: TRBJ1-5; D gene: -; clone size: -; CDR3 DNA: TGCAGTGGAAGCGACGGCGGGGTGTTAAGCAATCAGCCCCAGCATTTT; CDR3 protein: CSGSDGGVLSNQPQHF
V gene: TRBV2; J gene: TRBJ2-1; D gene: TRBD2; clone size: -; CDR3 DNA: TGTGCCAGCAGACCCTCCCCCGGGGGAGGGTTGGTCTTC; CDR3 protein: CASRPSPGGGLVF
V gene: TRBV7-6; J gene: TRBJ1-5; D gene: TRBD1; clone size: -; CDR3 DNA: TGTGCCAGCAGCTTAGAGACAGGGGAAAGTTGGAGGAATCAGCCCCAGCATTTT; CDR3 protein: CASSLETGESWRNQPQHF
V gene: TRBV28; J gene: TRBJ2-1; D gene: TRBD1; clone size: -; CDR3 DNA: TGTGCCAGCAGTGGAGACGGACAGGGAAATGGTGAGCAGTTCTTC; CDR3 protein: CASSGDGQGNGEQFF
V gene: TRBV10-3; J gene: TRBJ2-7; D gene: TRBD2; clone size: many; CDR3 DNA: TGTGCCATCAGCGGACTAGCGGGAGACAAGCAGTACTTC; CDR3 protein: CAISGLAGDKQYF
V gene: TRBV11-1; J gene: TRBJ1-1; D gene: -; clone size: few; CDR3 DNA: TGTGCCAGCAGCTTAGAATTTCGGGGAACTGAAGCTTTCTTT; CDR3 protein: CASSLEFRGTEAFF
V gene: TRBV5-6; J gene: TRBJ2-1; D gene: TRBD2; clone size: -; CDR3 DNA: TGTGCCAGCAGCCCTCGGCGGGGGGAGTGGAGCTCCTACAATGAGCAGTTCTTC; CDR3 protein: CASSPRRGEWSSYNEQFF
V gene: TRBV12-3/TRBV12-4; J gene: TRBJ2-3; D gene: TRBD1; clone size: -; CDR3 DNA: TGTGCCAGCAGTTCCCGGGACAGGGGCATAGCCGCAGATACGCAGTATTTT; CDR3 protein: CASSSRDRGIAADTQYF